This T cell receptor (beta chain) was identified during a study of blood T cell repertoires in COVID-19. Per germline, CDR1 SGHTA and CDR2 FQGNSA. The CDR3 contains 15 residues. J was trimmed by 4 bases and V by 5 bases; bases with no gene match: 11. As originally analysed: Reference gene primer amplification gave estimated nucleated cell counts. The table came from immunoSEQ multiplex PCR; TCRdb's copy has only in-frame clones and leaves some out. V and J calls and clone size are given by that table; D and trimming were obtained from the DNA. The sample holds 200,000 or so clones; about 86% are singletons and the top ten take 3% to 3.5%. This clone was seen just once.

The sequenced sample consisted of peripheral blood. The chain joins TRBV7-2 to TRBJ2-7; 7 positions match TRBD1. The sequence derives from a woman aged 25 to 45 who had recovered from COVID-19. The chain's CDR3 is CASSHRDSLSYEQYF. Written as DNA, the CDR3 is TGTGCCAGCAGCCATAGGGACAGTCTATCTTACGAGCAGTACTTC.